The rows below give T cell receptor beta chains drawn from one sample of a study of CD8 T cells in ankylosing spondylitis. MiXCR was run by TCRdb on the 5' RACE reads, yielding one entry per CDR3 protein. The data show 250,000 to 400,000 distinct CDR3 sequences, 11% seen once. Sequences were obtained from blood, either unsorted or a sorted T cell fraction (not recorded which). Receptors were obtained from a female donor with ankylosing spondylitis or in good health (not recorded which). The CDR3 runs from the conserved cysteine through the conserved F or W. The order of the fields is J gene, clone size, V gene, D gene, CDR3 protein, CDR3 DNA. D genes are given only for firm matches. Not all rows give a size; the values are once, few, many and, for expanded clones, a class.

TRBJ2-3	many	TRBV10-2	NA	CASSESVDGTQYF	TGCGCCAGCAGTGAGTCGGTGGACGGTACGCAGTATTTT
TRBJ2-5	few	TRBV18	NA	CASSALGTQYF	TGTGCCAGCTCAGCCCTAGGGACCCAGTACTTC
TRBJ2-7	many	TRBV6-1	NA	CASSRGRAYEQYF	TGTGCCAGCAGTAGGGGTAGGGCCTACGAGCAGTACTTC
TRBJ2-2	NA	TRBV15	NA	CATSPPVRSGNTGELFF	TGTGCCACCAGCCCTCCCGTCAGGTCTGGGAACACCGGGGAGCTGTTTTTT
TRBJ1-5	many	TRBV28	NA	CASSFNRIHPQHF	TGTGCCAGCAGTTTTAACAGAATTCATCCCCAGCATTTT
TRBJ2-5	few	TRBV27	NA	CASSRIGQKETQYF	TGTGCCAGCAGTCGAATAGGACAGAAAGAGACCCAGTACTTC
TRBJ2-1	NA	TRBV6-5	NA	CASSYSSTSYNEQFF	TGTGCCAGCAGTTACTCAAGTACCTCCTACAATGAGCAGTTCTTC
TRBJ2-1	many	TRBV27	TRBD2	CASSQMTSGRTYNEQFF	TGTGCCAGCAGTCAAATGACTAGCGGGAGAACCTACAATGAGCAGTTCTTC
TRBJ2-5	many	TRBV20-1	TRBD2	CSARDGGRASETQYF	TGCAGTGCTAGAGATGGGGGGAGGGCCTCAGAGACCCAGTACTTC
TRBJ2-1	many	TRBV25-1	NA	CASSGDRSPSDNEQFF	TGTGCCAGCAGTGGTGACAGATCACCATCCGACAATGAGCAGTTCTTC
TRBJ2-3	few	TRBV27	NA	CASSRTGPNTDTQYF	TGTGCCAGCAGTCGAACCGGGCCGAACACAGATACGCAGTATTTT
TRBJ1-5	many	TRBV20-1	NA	CSALTASIYSNQPQHF	TGCAGTGCCCTGACAGCCAGCATCTATAGCAATCAGCCCCAGCATTTT
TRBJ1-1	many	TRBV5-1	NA	CASSGGVVNTEAFF	TGCGCCAGCAGCGGGGGTGTAGTGAACACTGAAGCTTTCTTT
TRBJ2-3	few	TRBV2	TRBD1	CASAGGQGALDTQYF	TGTGCCAGCGCCGGGGGACAGGGGGCTTTAGATACGCAGTATTTT
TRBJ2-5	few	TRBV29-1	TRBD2	CSWGGETQYF	TGCAGCTGGGGGGGAGAGACCCAGTACTTC
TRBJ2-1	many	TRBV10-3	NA	CAISDLNGDEQFF	TGTGCCATCAGTGACCTCAATGGCGATGAGCAGTTCTTC
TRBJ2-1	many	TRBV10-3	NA	CAISEPRREGGTINEQFF	TGTGCCATCAGTGAGCCCCGCCGCGAGGGGGGGACGATCAATGAGCAGTTCTTC
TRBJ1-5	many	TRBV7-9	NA	CASSLGTFNQPQHF	TGTGCCAGCAGCTTAGGGACCTTTAATCAGCCCCAGCATTTT
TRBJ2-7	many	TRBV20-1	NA	CSASGDGPYEQYF	TGCAGTGCTAGTGGGGACGGACCCTACGAGCAGTACTTC
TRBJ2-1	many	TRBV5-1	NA	CASSGANNEQFF	TGCGCCAGCAGCGGGGCTAACAATGAGCAGTTCTTC
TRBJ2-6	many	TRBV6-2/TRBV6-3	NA	CASSYDVGHHPSANVLTF	TGTGCCAGCAGTTACGATGTTGGACATCACCCTTCGGCCAACGTCCTGACTTTC
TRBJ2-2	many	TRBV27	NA	CASSPREQNTGELFF	TGTGCCAGCAGCCCAAGGGAACAGAACACCGGGGAGCTGTTTTTT
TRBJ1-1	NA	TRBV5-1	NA	CASSLAASLNTEAFF	TGCGCCAGCAGCTTGGCGGCGAGTCTGAACACTGAAGCTTTCTTT
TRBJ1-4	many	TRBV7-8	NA	CASSIGVNEKLFF	TGTGCCAGCAGCATAGGGGTCAATGAAAAACTGTTTTTT
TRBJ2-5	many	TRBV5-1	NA	CASSTESWTAQETQYF	TGCGCCAGCAGCACAGAGTCGTGGACAGCCCAAGAGACCCAGTACTTC
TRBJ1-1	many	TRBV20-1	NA	CSARGRRMNTEAFF	TGCAGTGCTAGGGGACGACGGATGAACACTGAAGCTTTCTTT
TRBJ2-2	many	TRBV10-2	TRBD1	CASSDGTGGANIGELFF	TGCGCCAGCAGTGATGGGACAGGGGGCGCGAACATTGGGGAGCTGTTTTTT
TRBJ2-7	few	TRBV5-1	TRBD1	CASSSQGTGPITYEQYF	TGCGCCAGCAGCTCGCAGGGGACAGGTCCGATTACCTACGAGCAGTACTTC
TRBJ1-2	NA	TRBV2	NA	CARIPQGNGYTF	TGTGCCAGGATACCACAGGGAAATGGCTACACCTTC
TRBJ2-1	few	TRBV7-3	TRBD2	CASSPGGFNEQFF	TGTGCCAGCAGCCCGGGGGGGTTTAATGAGCAGTTCTTC
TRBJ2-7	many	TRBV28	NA	CASFDPGDGYEQYF	TGTGCCAGCTTTGATCCCGGAGACGGTTACGAGCAGTACTTC
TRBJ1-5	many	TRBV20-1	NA	CSAVEGSGPQHF	TGCAGTGCTGTCGAGGGTTCGGGGCCCCAGCATTTT
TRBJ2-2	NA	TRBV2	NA	CASSEALRGIHTGELFF	TGTGCCAGCAGTGAAGCGCTTCGGGGCATTCACACCGGGGAGCTGTTTTTT
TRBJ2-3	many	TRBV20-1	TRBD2	CSASGAGASSTDTQYF	TGCAGTGCTAGTGGAGCGGGAGCTTCTAGCACAGATACGCAGTATTTT
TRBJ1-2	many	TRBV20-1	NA	CSARRQNYGYTF	TGCAGTGCTAGAAGACAGAACTATGGCTACACCTTC
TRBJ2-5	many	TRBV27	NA	CASSLSVLQGQETQYF	TGTGCCAGCAGTTTATCTGTCCTGCAGGGCCAAGAGACCCAGTACTTC
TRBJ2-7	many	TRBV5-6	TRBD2	CASSLSGTSYEQYF	TGTGCCAGCAGCTTAAGCGGGACCTCCTACGAGCAGTACTTC
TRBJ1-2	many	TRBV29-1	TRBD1	CSVGTGYGHGYTF	TGCAGCGTTGGGACAGGGTACGGGCACGGCTACACCTTC
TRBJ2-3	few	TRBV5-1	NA	CASSLRLPDTQYF	TGCGCCAGCAGCTTGCGACTGCCCGATACGCAGTATTTT
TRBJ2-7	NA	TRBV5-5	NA	CASSLESRGYEQYF	TGTGCCAGCAGCCTAGAGAGTCGGGGCTACGAGCAGTACTTC